This T cell receptor (beta chain) was documented in a study of molecular identifiers for immune sequencing clone quantification. The CD8+CD4-CCR7+CD45RA+ phenotype defined the sorted naive CD8 T cells. One entry per CDR3 protein results from TCRdb running MiXCR on the PCR reads. The sample consists of about half a million distinct CDR3 sequences, 20% to 25% of them appearing once. The V end lost 6 bases, the J end lost 5 bases, and 10 bases lay between the germline ends. CDR1 is SEHNR and CDR2 is FQNEAQ in the germline V gene (reference sequence). The CDR3 spans 12 residues. The TCR was taken from a human donor in good health. Some libraries in this study had Jurkat cell RNA spiked in. This sequence joins TRBV7-9 and TRBJ2-5; possible D gene TRBD2, 5 bases. Sequenced material: naive CD8+ T cells from blood, with Jurkat cell RNA spiked in. Subset denoted: FACS-sorted CD8+CD4-CCR7+CD45RA+ naive T cells. The CDR3 region has the DNA TGTGCCAGCAGACTATCGGGGGAGACCCAGTACTTC. Translated, it gives CASRLSGETQYF.